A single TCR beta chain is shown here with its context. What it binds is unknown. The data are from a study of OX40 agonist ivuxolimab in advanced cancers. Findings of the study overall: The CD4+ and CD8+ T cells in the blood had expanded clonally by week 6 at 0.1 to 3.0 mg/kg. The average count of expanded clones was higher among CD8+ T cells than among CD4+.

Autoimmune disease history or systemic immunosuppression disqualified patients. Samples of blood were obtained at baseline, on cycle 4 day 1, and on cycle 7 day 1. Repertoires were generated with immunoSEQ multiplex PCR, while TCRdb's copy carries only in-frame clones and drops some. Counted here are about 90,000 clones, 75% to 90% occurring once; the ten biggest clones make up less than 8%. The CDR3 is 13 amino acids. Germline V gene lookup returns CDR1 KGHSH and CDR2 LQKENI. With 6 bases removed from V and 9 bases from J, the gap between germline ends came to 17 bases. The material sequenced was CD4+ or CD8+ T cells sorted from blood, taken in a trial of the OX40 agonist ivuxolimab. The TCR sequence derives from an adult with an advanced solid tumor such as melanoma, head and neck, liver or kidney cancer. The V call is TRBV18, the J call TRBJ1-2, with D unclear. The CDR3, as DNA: TGTGCCAGCTCCTCAGCTCTGGTTGAGAGCTACACCTTC. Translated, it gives CASSSALVESYTF.